Shown below are 15 T cell receptor beta chains from a single sample sequenced in a study of blood T cell repertoires in COVID-19. This table comes from immunoSEQ multiplex PCR, and its TCRdb copy is limited to in-frame clones, with some not included. The sample has about 26,000 clones, more than 85% seen once. Sample: peripheral blood. These receptors originate from a human donor in a cohort sampled during active COVID-19.

J is TRBJ2-5 and V is TRBV11-3, with 8 bases that match TRBD2. The V segment lost 5 bases and the J segment 4 bases; nucleotides outside the gene matches: 6. Looked up from germline, CDR1 is SGHNT and CDR2 is YENEEA. There are 14 residues in the CDR3. The CDR3 region is CASSDSGKGETQYF. The CDR3 DNA reads as TGTGCCAGCAGCGATAGCGGGAAGGGAGAGACCCAGTACTTC.

The chain combines TRBV24-1 with TRBJ2-1; 13 bases are shared with TRBD2. Germline V lookup: CDR1 KGHDR, CDR2 SFDVKD. The CDR3 is 16 residues long. Losses at the gene ends were 4 bases for V and 6 bases for J; bases not matched to a gene: 5. CDR3 in amino acids: CATSDLTSGGPNEQFF. In DNA, the CDR3 is TGTGCCACCAGTGACTTGACTAGCGGGGGGCCCAATGAGCAGTTCTTC.

This chain joins TRBV4-2 and TRBJ1-4, with D unclear. V was trimmed by 4 bases and J by 2 bases, leaving 11 bases between them. CDR3 length equals 15 residues. Germline V gene sequence: CDR1 LGHNA, CDR2 YNFKEQ. The CDR3 bases are TGTGCCAGCAGCCCGCTCGGGAGGACTAATGAAAAACTGTTTTTT. Translating it yields CASSPLGRTNEKLFF.

This chain joins TRBV7-2 and TRBJ2-7; 9 positions agree with TRBD1. V shed 4 bases and J 2 bases; nucleotides not matched to a gene: 3. The CDR3 runs to 14 residues. CDR1 is SGHTA and CDR2 is FQGNSA in the germline V gene. This CDR3 reads CASSWDREAYEQYF. In nucleotides, the CDR3 is TGTGCCAGCAGCTGGGACAGGGAAGCCTACGAGCAGTACTTC.

This clone has a single count. The rearrangement joins TRBV6-5 to TRBJ2-1; TRBD1 matches 8 bases. CDR1 MNHEY and CDR2 SVGAGI come from the germline V gene. Trimming removed 5 bases from V and 7 bases from J; junction bases left unmatched: 4. This CDR3 has 13 residues. The CDR3: CASSRQGLNEQFF. The CDR3 nucleotides are TGTGCCAGCAGTCGACAGGGGTTGAATGAGCAGTTCTTC.

The V and J genes are TRBV6-2 or TRBV6-3 and TRBJ2-1; 9 nucleotides match TRBD1. The V gene end was trimmed by 5 bases and the J gene end by 6 bases; junction bases not matched to a gene: 8. CDR3 size: 15 residues. Germline V gene sequence: CDR1 MNHEY, CDR2 SVGEGT. The CDR3 here is CASSRTGGESNEQFF. In DNA, the CDR3 is TGTGCCAGCAGTCGTACAGGGGGCGAAAGCAATGAGCAGTTCTTC.

The chain uses TRBV9 and TRBJ2-3; weak D call: TRBD1 (5 bases). Germline CDR1 reads SGDLS; CDR2 reads YYNGEE. The V gene lost 1 base and the J gene lost 4 bases, with 13 bases spanning the gap. This CDR3 is built from 15 residues. This CDR3 is CASSVSPGPADTQYF. As DNA, the CDR3 is TGTGCCAGCAGCGTAAGTCCAGGGCCGGCAGATACGCAGTATTTT. Combining the CDR3 with reference TRBV9 and TRBJ2-3 gives the whole variable domain DSGVTQTPKHLITATGQRVTLRCSPRSGDLSVYWYQQSLDQGLQFLIQYYNGEERAKGNILERFSAQQFPDLHSELNLSSLELGDSALYFCASSVSPGPADTQYFGPGTRLTVL.

V and J are TRBV29-1 and TRBJ2-7, with 11 bases matching TRBD2. This CDR3 spans 15 amino acids. CDR1 is SQVTM, CDR2 ANQGSEA, per germline. With V trimmed by 2 bases and J by 6 bases, 9 bases remained unmatched. This CDR3 reads CSVELGTSGSGEQYF. In nucleotides, the CDR3 is TGCAGCGTTGAACTAGGGACTAGCGGTTCAGGCGAGCAGTACTTC.

V gene TRBV7-8 combines with J gene TRBJ1-4; D might be TRBD1 (6 bases). Germline V gene lookup returns CDR1 SGHVS and CDR2 FQNEAQ. Trimming stripped 1 base from V and 3 bases from J, with 9 bases between. The CDR3 runs to 15 residues. CDR3 protein: CASSLDRQANEKLFF. CDR3 in DNA: TGTGCCAGCAGCTTAGATCGACAGGCTAATGAAAAACTGTTTTTT.

On this clone itself: The germline gene is not matched at one end of the junction; a read error may be the cause. The chain recombines TRBV2 with TRBJ1-2; 7 bases agree with TRBD1. Looked up from germline, CDR1 is SNHLY and CDR2 is FYNNEI. The CDR3 spans 14 residues. CDR3 residues: CASSTGAANCGYTF. The CDR3 nucleotides are TGTGCCAGCAGCACAGGGGCCGCTAACTGTGGCTACACCTTC.

The CDR3 bases are TGTGCCAGCAGCCGAGGGACTAGCGGGTACTACGAGCAGTACTTC. Translated, it gives CASSRGTSGYYEQYF. This chain uses TRBV3-1 (or the pseudogene TRBV3-2) with TRBJ2-7, with 12 bases aligning to TRBD2. CDR1 LGHDT and CDR2 YNNKEL come from the germline V gene (reference sequence). The CDR3 is made up of 15 amino acids. V shed 4 bases, J shed 3 bases, and the junction held 4 bases outside the gene matches.

This chain connects TRBV6-5 to TRBJ2-6; the D gene is possibly TRBD2 (6 bases). The V gene lost 6 bases and the J gene lost 3 bases, with 12 bases spanning the gap. Germline V lookup: CDR1 MNHEY, CDR2 SVGAGI. CDR3 length: 15 residues. CDR3 sequence reads: CASRPLASGANVLTF. DNA of the CDR3: TGTGCCAGCAGGCCACTAGCTAGTGGGGCCAACGTCCTGACTTTC.

The chain has TRBV30 and TRBJ1-5, with 9 nucleotides matching TRBD1. Germline CDR1 GTSNPN, CDR2 SVGIG (reference sequence). Trimming removed 3 bases from V and 9 bases from J; junction bases left unmatched: 6. The CDR3 has 13 residues. The CDR3 DNA sequence: TGTGCCTGGAGCCCCGGACAGGGGAGGCCCCAGCATTTT. It codes for CAWSPGQGRPQHF.

The rearrangement uses TRBV9 and TRBJ2-1; 13 nucleotides agree with TRBD2. Trimming took 0 bases from V and 5 from J; bases not matched to a gene: 8. The CDR3 covers 18 residues. The germline V gene encodes CDR1 SGDLS and CDR2 YYNGEE. CDR3 loop: CASSVEGLAGRPHNEQFF. Here the CDR3 DNA reads TGTGCCAGCAGCGTAGAGGGACTAGCGGGGAGGCCCCACAATGAGCAGTTCTTC.

The chain has TRBV28 and TRBJ1-1; no clear D. The length of the CDR3 is 12 residues. Germline CDR1 reads MDHEN; CDR2 reads SYDVKM. V shed 3 bases and J shed 5 bases, with 7 bases lying between them. CDR3 sequence reads: CASSFEVTEAFF. In DNA form, the CDR3 reads TGTGCCAGCAGTTTCGAGGTAACTGAAGCTTTCTTT.